The T cell receptor beta chain described here comes from a study of T cell responses to AZD1222 COVID-19 vaccine. Looking at the study overall: The study pooled second doses at about 4 or about 12 weeks.

The data were produced by immunoSEQ multiplex PCR, yet TCRdb's version contains in-frame clones alone and is incomplete. The sample carries some 150,000 clones, approximately 88% recorded once. J lost 4 bases, V lost 5 bases, and 6 bases had no gene match. Per the germline V gene, CDR1 is SGHTS and CDR2 is YDEGEE. CDR3 size: 14 residues. Study outcomes and limitations: Vaccine-associated CD4 TCRs spanned spike, dominant at 160-218 and 743-854. Repertoires were obtained only post-peak T cell response.

Worth noting for this clone: Its antigen is undetermined.

The source was peripheral blood, collected on day 0 of AZD1222 vaccination. The V gene is TRBV5-8, the J gene TRBJ1-2; the match to TRBD1 covers 9 bases. This clonotype was obtained from an adult in good health. The CDR3 DNA is TGTGCCAGCAGGACAGGGGGGGCTGGCTATGGCTACACCTTC. It translates to CASRTGGAGYGYTF.